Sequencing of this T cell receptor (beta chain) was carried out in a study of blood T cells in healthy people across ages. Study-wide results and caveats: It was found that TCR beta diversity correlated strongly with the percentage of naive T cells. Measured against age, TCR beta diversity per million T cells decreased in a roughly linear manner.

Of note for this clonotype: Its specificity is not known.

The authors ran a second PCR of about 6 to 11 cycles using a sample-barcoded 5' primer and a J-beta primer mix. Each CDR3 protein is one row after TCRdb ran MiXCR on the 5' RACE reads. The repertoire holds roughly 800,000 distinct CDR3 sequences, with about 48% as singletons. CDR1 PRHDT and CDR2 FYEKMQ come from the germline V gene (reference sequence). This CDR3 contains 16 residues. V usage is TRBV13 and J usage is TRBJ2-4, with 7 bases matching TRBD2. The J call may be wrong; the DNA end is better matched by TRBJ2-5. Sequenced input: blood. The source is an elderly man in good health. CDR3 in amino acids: CASSLPVGGFKETQYF. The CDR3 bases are TGTGCCAGCAGCTTACCTGTGGGAGGGTTTAAAGAGACCCAGTACTTC.